A selection of T cell receptor beta chains follows, all from one sample in a study of T cell changes during pregnancy in multiple sclerosis. Libraries were prepared by immunoSEQ multiplex PCR; TCRdb keeps only in-frame clonotypes and omits some of them. Of tens of thousands of clones in the sample, approximately 92% were seen once. This specimen consisted of CD4+ T cells from peripheral blood mononuclear cells, obtained in the third trimester of pregnancy. The receptors shown here come from a female donor with multiple sclerosis, enrolled in a pregnancy study. Each CDR3 is given with its conserved first and last residue. The D gene is left open where the match is weak. Rows may omit the clone size; those that give it use once, few, many or a size class.

J: TRBJ2-3; D: TRBD2; size: NA; V: TRBV6-1; CDR3: CASSVFSGGASTDTQYF; DNA: TGTGCCAGCAGTGTTTTTAGCGGGGGGGCTAGCACAGATACGCAGTATTTT
J: TRBJ2-5; D: TRBD1; size: NA; V: TRBV7-9; CDR3: CASSYGTGAPETQYF; DNA: TGTGCCAGCAGCTACGGGACAGGGGCGCCGGAGACCCAGTACTTC
J: TRBJ2-3; D: NA; size: NA; V: TRBV5-5; CDR3: CASSPGDGTDTQYF; DNA: TGTGCCAGCAGCCCGGGGGATGGCACAGATACGCAGTATTTT
J: TRBJ2-1; D: TRBD2; size: NA; V: TRBV7-2; CDR3: CASSLVGAGTSGYNEQFF; DNA: TGTGCCAGCAGCTTAGTAGGGGCAGGGACTAGCGGATACAATGAGCAGTTCTTC
J: TRBJ1-2; D: NA; size: NA; V: TRBV18; CDR3: CASSPRLVEGPNYGYTF; DNA: TGTGCCAGCTCACCACGCCTGGTGGAGGGACCCAACTATGGCTACACCTTC
J: TRBJ1-6; D: NA; size: NA; V: TRBV9; CDR3: CASSVALQGPPLHF; DNA: TGTGCCAGCAGCGTAGCCCTACAGGGTCCACCCCTCCACTTT
J: TRBJ1-1; D: TRBD1; size: NA; V: TRBV12-5; CDR3: CASGLGQGERTEAFF; DNA: TGTGCTAGTGGTTTAGGACAGGGTGAAAGAACTGAAGCTTTCTTT
J: TRBJ2-1; D: NA; size: NA; V: TRBV7-2; CDR3: CASLTGTPFYNEQFF; DNA: TGTGCCAGCCTTACAGGGACCCCCTTCTACAATGAGCAGTTCTTC
J: TRBJ1-4; D: TRBD1; size: once; V: TRBV7-9; CDR3: CASSLAGSGGEKLFF; DNA: TGTGCCAGCAGCTTAGCGGGTTCAGGGGGCGAAAAACTGTTTTTT
J: TRBJ2-7; D: NA; size: NA; V: TRBV7-3; CDR3: CASSPGRGLQEQYF; DNA: TGTGCCAGCAGCCCTGGGCGGGGATTACAGGAGCAGTACTTC
J: TRBJ1-2; D: NA; size: NA; V: TRBV9; CDR3: CASSLEGGVYGYTF; DNA: TGTGCCAGCAGCCTAGAAGGAGGAGTCTATGGCTACACCTTC
J: TRBJ1-2; D: TRBD1; size: NA; V: TRBV6-6; CDR3: CASSKDREGFGYTF; DNA: TGTGCCAGCAGCAAGGACAGGGAAGGCTTTGGCTACACCTTC
J: TRBJ1-1; D: NA; size: NA; V: TRBV19; CDR3: CASSIGREAEAFF; DNA: TGTGCCAGTAGTATAGGCAGGGAAGCTGAAGCTTTCTTT
J: TRBJ2-7; D: TRBD1; size: once; V: TRBV5-5; CDR3: CASSAGTGGYEQYF; DNA: TGTGCCAGCAGCGCCGGGACAGGGGGCTACGAGCAGTACTTC
J: TRBJ1-4; D: TRBD1; size: NA; V: TRBV10-3; CDR3: CAISDLIDRGDEKLFF; DNA: TGTGCCATCAGTGACCTAATAGACAGGGGAGATGAAAAACTGTTTTTT
J: TRBJ2-2; D: NA; size: NA; V: TRBV9; CDR3: CASSTGGSSTGELFF; DNA: TGTGCCAGCAGTACCGGAGGGAGTAGTACCGGGGAGCTGTTTTTT
J: TRBJ1-5; D: NA; size: NA; V: TRBV27; CDR3: CASRSRGGQGQPQHF; DNA: TGTGCCAGCAGAAGTCGAGGGGGTCAGGGCCAGCCCCAGCATTTT
J: TRBJ2-3; D: NA; size: NA; V: TRBV11-3; CDR3: CASSLGRAGRTDTQYF; DNA: TGTGCCAGCAGCTTAGGGCGGGCCGGTAGGACAGATACGCAGTATTTT
J: TRBJ1-3; D: NA; size: NA; V: TRBV10-2; CDR3: CASSDIEGAPSGNTIYF; DNA: TGCGCCAGCAGTGACATCGAAGGGGCCCCCTCTGGAAACACCATATATTTT
J: TRBJ2-1; D: TRBD2; size: NA; V: TRBV7-9; CDR3: CASSSLAGGILYNEQFF; DNA: TGTGCCAGCAGCTCACTAGCGGGGGGGATCCTGTACAATGAGCAGTTCTTC
J: TRBJ1-1; D: NA; size: NA; V: TRBV5-4; CDR3: CASSLGGGNTEAFF; DNA: TGTGCCAGCAGCTTAGGGGGGGGGAACACTGAAGCTTTCTTT
J: TRBJ1-5; D: TRBD1; size: once; V: TRBV6-1; CDR3: CASSEQGQPNQPQHF; DNA: TGTGCCAGCAGTGAACAGGGACAGCCCAATCAGCCCCAGCATTTT
J: TRBJ1-3; D: NA; size: NA; V: TRBV5-3; CDR3: CARSAGGGSSGNTIYF; DNA: TGTGCCAGAAGCGCTGGCGGGGGCAGCTCTGGAAACACCATATATTTT
J: TRBJ2-7; D: NA; size: NA; V: TRBV9; CDR3: CASSVRGGSYEQYF; DNA: TGTGCCAGCAGCGTAAGGGGGGGCTCCTACGAGCAGTACTTC
J: TRBJ2-7; D: NA; size: NA; V: TRBV6-1; CDR3: CASSHREFSYEQYF; DNA: TGTGCCAGCAGCCACCGGGAATTCTCCTACGAGCAGTACTTC
J: TRBJ1-2; D: NA; size: NA; V: TRBV7-9; CDR3: CASSLEQLSGYTF; DNA: TGTGCCAGCAGCTTAGAACAGCTATCTGGCTACACCTTC
J: TRBJ2-2; D: TRBD2; size: NA; V: TRBV9; CDR3: CASSVEGLAGAGTGELFF; DNA: TGTGCCAGCAGCGTGGAGGGACTAGCGGGGGCGGGGACCGGGGAGCTGTTTTTT
J: TRBJ1-5; D: NA; size: NA; V: TRBV5-8; CDR3: CASSLGQSAQHF; DNA: TGTGCCAGCAGCTTAGGACAATCAGCCCAGCATTTT
J: TRBJ1-2; D: NA; size: NA; V: TRBV5-8; CDR3: CASSLQPQGYGYTF; DNA: TGTGCCAGCAGCTTGCAACCCCAGGGATATGGCTACACCTTC
J: TRBJ1-2; D: NA; size: NA; V: TRBV6-5; CDR3: CASSYFPRDSYGYTF; DNA: TGTGCCAGCAGTTACTTCCCGCGGGATAGCTATGGCTACACCTTC
J: TRBJ2-7; D: TRBD1; size: NA; V: TRBV7-6; CDR3: CASSDRAGDEQYF; DNA: TGTGCCAGCAGCGACAGGGCAGGCGACGAGCAGTACTTC
J: TRBJ2-1; D: TRBD2; size: NA; V: TRBV27; CDR3: CASSLLSVGGALQFF; DNA: TGTGCCAGCAGTTTATTATCGGTCGGGGGGGCACTGCAGTTCTTC